This T cell receptor (beta chain) is from a study of Ad26.COV2.S vaccination and SARS-CoV-2 variants. Study as a whole: A COV1001 Ad26.COV2.S trial-arm participant provided the sample. The vaccine Ad26.COV2.S was put into the muscle once, or twice with 56 days between.

Germline V gene lookup returns CDR1 SGHAT and CDR2 FQNNGV. This CDR3 is 17 amino acids long. The germline V and J ends were trimmed by 7 bases and 5 bases, with 26 bases remaining between them. As for treatment: some 20 received Ad26.COV2.S at low or high dose, single or two shots; several received placebo; per-sample allocation not given. The investigators took samples on day 63 after the first vaccine or placebo injection. An Ad26 vector expressing Wuhan-strain SARS-CoV-2 spike served as the vaccine. Study-wide results and caveats: Marked by substantial breadth, spike-specific CD8+ and CD4+ T cell responses were reportedly seen after vaccination.

To note about this clone: What it binds is not known.

Generated by immunoSEQ multiplex PCR, the TCRdb table keeps only in-frame clones and is missing some. In the table there are hundreds of thousands of clones, roughly 90% of which are singletons. Here the sequenced sample was peripheral blood, taken in a trial of Ad26.COV2.S vaccine versus placebo. This sequence was found in a person between 18 and 60 years old who received the Ad26.COV2.S COVID-19 vaccine or a placebo. V is TRBV11-2 and J is TRBJ1-2; D ambiguous. The CDR3 loop reads CASTKEYGGGYRYGYTF. The DNA for the CDR3 is TGTGCCAGCACCAAGGAATACGGCGGCGGATATCGATATGGCTACACCTTC.